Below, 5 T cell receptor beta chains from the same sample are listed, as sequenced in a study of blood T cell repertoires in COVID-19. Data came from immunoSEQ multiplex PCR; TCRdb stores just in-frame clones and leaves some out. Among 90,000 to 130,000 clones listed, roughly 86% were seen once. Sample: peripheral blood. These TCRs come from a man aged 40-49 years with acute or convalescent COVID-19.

CDR3 coding DNA: TGCGCCAGCACCTTAGGGGGTTCGAACACTGAAGCTTTCTTT. Translating it yields CASTLGGSNTEAFF. The chain joins TRBV5-1 to TRBJ1-1; a weak D match, TRBD1 (6 bases). V lost 6 bases and J 1 base, leaving 13 bases between the germline ends. CDR3 size: 14 residues. CDR1 and CDR2 (germline): SGHRS, YFSETQ.

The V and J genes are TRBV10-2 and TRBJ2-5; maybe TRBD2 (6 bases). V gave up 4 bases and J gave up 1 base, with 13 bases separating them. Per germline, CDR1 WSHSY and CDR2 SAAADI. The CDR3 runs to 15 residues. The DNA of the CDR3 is TGCGCCAGCAGTGCCTTTGGCGGGGCCCAAGAGACCCAGTACTTC. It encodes CASSAFGGAQETQYF.

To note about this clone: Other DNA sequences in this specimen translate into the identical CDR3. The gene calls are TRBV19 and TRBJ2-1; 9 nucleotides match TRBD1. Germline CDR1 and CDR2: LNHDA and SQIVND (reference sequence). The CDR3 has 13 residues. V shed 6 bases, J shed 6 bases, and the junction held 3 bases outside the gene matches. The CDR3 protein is CASRGQGGNEQFF. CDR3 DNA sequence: TGTGCCAGTAGGGGACAGGGTGGCAATGAGCAGTTCTTC.

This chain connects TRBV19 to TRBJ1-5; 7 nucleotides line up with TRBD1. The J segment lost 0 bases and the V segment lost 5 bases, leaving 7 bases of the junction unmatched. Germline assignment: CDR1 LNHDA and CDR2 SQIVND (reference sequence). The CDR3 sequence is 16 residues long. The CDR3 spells CASSARQGYSNQPQHF. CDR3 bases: TGTGCCAGTAGTGCCCGACAGGGATATAGCAATCAGCCCCAGCATTTT.

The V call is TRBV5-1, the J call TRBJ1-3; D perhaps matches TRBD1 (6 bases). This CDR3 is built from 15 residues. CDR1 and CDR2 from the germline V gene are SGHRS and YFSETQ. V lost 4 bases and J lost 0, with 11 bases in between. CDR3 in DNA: TGCGCCAGCAGCAATTCAGGGGCCTCTGGAAACACCATATATTTT. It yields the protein CASSNSGASGNTIYF.